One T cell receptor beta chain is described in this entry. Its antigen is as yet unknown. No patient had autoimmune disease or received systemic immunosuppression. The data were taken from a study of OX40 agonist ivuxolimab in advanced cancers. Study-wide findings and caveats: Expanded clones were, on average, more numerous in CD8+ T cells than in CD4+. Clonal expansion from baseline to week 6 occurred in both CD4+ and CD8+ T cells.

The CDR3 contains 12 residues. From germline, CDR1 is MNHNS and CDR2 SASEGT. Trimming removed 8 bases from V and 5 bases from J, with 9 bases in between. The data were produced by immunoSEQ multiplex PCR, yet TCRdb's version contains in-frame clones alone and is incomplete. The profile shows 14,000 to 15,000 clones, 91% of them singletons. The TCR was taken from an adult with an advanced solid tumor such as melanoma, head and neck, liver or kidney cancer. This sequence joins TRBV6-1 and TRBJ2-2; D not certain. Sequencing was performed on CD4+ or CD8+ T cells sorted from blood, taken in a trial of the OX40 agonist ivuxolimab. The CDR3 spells CASLSGTGELFF. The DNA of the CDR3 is TGTGCCAGCCTGTCTGGAACCGGGGAGCTGTTTTTT.